A selection of T cell receptor beta chains follows, all from one sample in a study of monozygotic twins with inflammatory bowel disease. TCRdb re-called the 5' RACE reads; one entry per CDR3 protein, DNA not given. The sample holds about 160,000 distinct CDR3 sequences. Sample: blood. All receptors derive from a human donor with ulcerative colitis or Crohn's disease, or a healthy co-twin of an affected twin (not recorded which). Both conserved end residues are part of each CDR3. Fields, in order: CDR3 protein, J gene, CDR3 length, V gene.

CDR3aa: CASTPSGRAEGGELFF
j_gene: TRBJ2-2
len: 16
v_gene: TRBV12-3/TRBV12-4

CDR3aa: CATRDQLKTGELFF
j_gene: TRBJ2-2
len: 14
v_gene: TRBV28

CDR3aa: CAWITESSYEQYF
j_gene: TRBJ2-7
len: 13
v_gene: TRBV30

CDR3aa: CATSRAASGVNIQYF
j_gene: TRBJ2-4
len: 15
v_gene: TRBV15

CDR3aa: CASSQVPGQGYNEQFF
j_gene: TRBJ2-1
len: 16
v_gene: TRBV4-1

CDR3aa: CASSWAGSQYRETQYF
j_gene: TRBJ2-5
len: 16
v_gene: TRBV27

CDR3aa: CASSVNSYGYTF
j_gene: TRBJ1-2
len: 12
v_gene: TRBV25-1

CDR3aa: CASSLGGGVPEQYF
j_gene: TRBJ2-7
len: 14
v_gene: TRBV7-2

CDR3aa: CASSSTQNTEAFF
j_gene: TRBJ1-1
len: 13
v_gene: TRBV28

CDR3aa: CASSIARTTYEQYF
j_gene: TRBJ2-7
len: 14
v_gene: TRBV19

CDR3aa: CASSHGGLARAHEQFF
j_gene: TRBJ2-1
len: 16
v_gene: TRBV4-1

CDR3aa: CASSQEIARASHF
j_gene: TRBJ1-5
len: 13
v_gene: TRBV4-1

CDR3aa: CASRHSRGTDLNTEAFF
j_gene: TRBJ1-1
len: 17
v_gene: TRBV27

CDR3aa: CASSQGTSGDEQFF
j_gene: TRBJ2-1
len: 14
v_gene: TRBV18

CDR3aa: CASSHGLAGYSTDTQYF
j_gene: TRBJ2-3
len: 17
v_gene: TRBV4-2

CDR3aa: CASRQDLQETQYF
j_gene: TRBJ2-5
len: 13
v_gene: TRBV6-6

CDR3aa: CASNRDRVGNTIYF
j_gene: TRBJ1-3
len: 14
v_gene: TRBV28

CDR3aa: CASSQETGTQPQHF
j_gene: TRBJ1-5
len: 14
v_gene: TRBV4-1

CDR3aa: CASSALGISGNTIYF
j_gene: TRBJ1-3
len: 15
v_gene: TRBV27

CDR3aa: CASSQDSRGAQPQHF
j_gene: TRBJ1-5
len: 15
v_gene: TRBV4-3

CDR3aa: CASSPSRIAYEQYF
j_gene: TRBJ2-7
len: 14
v_gene: TRBV7-2

CDR3aa: CASSPATSGSTDTQYF
j_gene: TRBJ2-3
len: 16
v_gene: TRBV5-1

CDR3aa: CASSRFPRGMDSPLHF
j_gene: TRBJ1-6
len: 16
v_gene: TRBV7-9

CDR3aa: CASKSTTGGEQYF
j_gene: TRBJ2-7
len: 13
v_gene: TRBV19

CDR3aa: CASSIIDRPNYGYTF
j_gene: TRBJ1-2
len: 15
v_gene: TRBV19

CDR3aa: CASSLGRGRSAGELFF
j_gene: TRBJ2-2
len: 16
v_gene: TRBV7-2

CDR3aa: CSSKQSFTGELCF
j_gene: TRBJ2-2
len: 13
v_gene: TRBV20-1

CDR3aa: CASSPSGWEQYF
j_gene: TRBJ2-7
len: 12
v_gene: TRBV7-9

CDR3aa: CSAYGAGVVTGELFF
j_gene: TRBJ2-2
len: 15
v_gene: TRBV20-1

CDR3aa: CASSFDPTSAGELFF
j_gene: TRBJ2-2
len: 15
v_gene: TRBV11-2

CDR3aa: CASSATGGPGYTF
j_gene: TRBJ1-2
len: 13
v_gene: TRBV5-8

CDR3aa: CASSYVWAGGEAFF
j_gene: TRBJ1-1
len: 14
v_gene: TRBV6-5

CDR3aa: CASSFLVGDEAFF
j_gene: TRBJ1-1
len: 13
v_gene: TRBV27

CDR3aa: CASSSSKRLAGITDTQYF
j_gene: TRBJ2-3
len: 18
v_gene: TRBV5-4

CDR3aa: CASSSSWTGGHNEQFF
j_gene: TRBJ2-1
len: 16
v_gene: TRBV18

CDR3aa: CASSQSGQYNLPLHF
j_gene: TRBJ1-6
len: 15
v_gene: TRBV6-1

CDR3aa: CSVRQVQAGELFF
j_gene: TRBJ2-2
len: 13
v_gene: TRBV29-1

CDR3aa: CSAVMGTDTQYF
j_gene: TRBJ2-3
len: 12
v_gene: TRBV20-1

CDR3aa: CASSRSGLAKNIQYF
j_gene: TRBJ2-4
len: 15
v_gene: TRBV7-3

CDR3aa: CSVPTSGSLDEQYF
j_gene: TRBJ2-7
len: 14
v_gene: TRBV29-1

CDR3aa: CASSPRWGAPVTEAFF
j_gene: TRBJ1-1
len: 16
v_gene: TRBV28

CDR3aa: CASSTRGLAGDGETQYF
j_gene: TRBJ2-5
len: 17
v_gene: TRBV12-3/TRBV12-4

CDR3aa: CASRPSGGTEAFF
j_gene: TRBJ1-1
len: 13
v_gene: TRBV6-1

CDR3aa: CASSDRQGSPTGNEQFF
j_gene: TRBJ2-1
len: 17
v_gene: TRBV3-1

CDR3aa: CASSRGQQNMQYF
j_gene: TRBJ2-4
len: 13
v_gene: TRBV7-9

CDR3aa: CSVMQDLYEQYF
j_gene: TRBJ2-7
len: 12
v_gene: TRBV29-1

CDR3aa: CASSPSDRTTDTQYF
j_gene: TRBJ2-3
len: 15
v_gene: TRBV7-3

CDR3aa: CASSQVLAGAQETQYF
j_gene: TRBJ2-5
len: 16
v_gene: TRBV14

CDR3aa: CASSLSPGLAGGPGDTQYF
j_gene: TRBJ2-3
len: 19
v_gene: TRBV12-3/TRBV12-4

CDR3aa: CASSEGASETQYF
j_gene: TRBJ2-5
len: 13
v_gene: TRBV2

CDR3aa: CASSLRRSGSNEQFF
j_gene: TRBJ2-1
len: 15
v_gene: TRBV7-3

CDR3aa: CATSTGDTNYGYTF
j_gene: TRBJ1-2
len: 14
v_gene: TRBV15

CDR3aa: CASGVQTGTGNSYEQYF
j_gene: TRBJ2-7
len: 17
v_gene: TRBV28